Presented here are 5 T cell receptor beta chains from one specimen sequenced in a study of blood T cell repertoires in COVID-19. Clones were read by immunoSEQ multiplex PCR, and TCRdb kept only the in-frame ones, dropping some. This sample has hundreds of thousands of clones, with roughly nine tenths found just once. The source material was peripheral blood. All receptors come from a woman aged 60 to 75 who had recovered from COVID-19.

This chain uses TRBV7-9 with TRBJ2-1; unclear D gene. The germline CDR1 and CDR2 sequences are SEHNR and FQNEAQ (reference sequence). CDR3 length equals 14 residues. The V end was cut by 3 bases, the J end by 0 bases, with 6 bases between. The CDR3 loop reads CASSLESSYNEQFF. In nucleotides, the CDR3 is TGTGCCAGCAGCTTGGAGAGCTCCTACAATGAGCAGTTCTTC.

In DNA form, the CDR3 reads TGTGCCAGTAGTATAACGGGGGAGGATTCACCCCTCCACTTT. It yields the protein CASSITGEDSPLHF. V and J are TRBV19 and TRBJ1-6; possible D gene TRBD1, 5 bases. V was clipped by 2 bases and J by 8 bases, with 10 bases between them. There are 14 residues in the CDR3. CDR1 and CDR2 (germline): LNHDA, SQIVND (reference sequence).

This rearrangement joins TRBV6-2 or TRBV6-3 to TRBJ1-6; possibly TRBD1 for D (5 bases). Germline values: CDR1 MNHEY, CDR2 SVGEGT. V lost 2 bases and J 8 bases, leaving 13 bases between the germline ends. The CDR3 has 15 residues. The CDR3 bases are TGTGCCAGCAGTTACCTCACAGGTTCAGATTCACCCCTCCACTTT. This gives the protein CASSYLTGSDSPLHF.

The rearrangement uses TRBV6-5 and TRBJ1-1; D unclear. The V end lost 7 bases, the J end lost 0 bases, and 6 bases lay between the germline ends. Germline V gene lookup returns CDR1 MNHEY and CDR2 SVGAGI. The CDR3 is made up of 12 amino acids. The CDR3 protein is CASTRVNTEAFF. In nucleotides, the CDR3 is TGTGCCAGCACGAGGGTGAACACTGAAGCTTTCTTT.

The CDR3 nucleotides are TGTGCCAGCAGCGTAGCATCAGGCCTGGCGGAGACCCAGTACTTC. Protein sequence: CASSVASGLAETQYF. The V call is TRBV9, the J call TRBJ2-5; unclear D gene. Germline lookup yields CDR1 SGDLS and CDR2 YYNGEE. The CDR3 consists of 15 residues. The V gene lost 0 bases and the J gene lost 5 bases, with 14 bases spanning the gap.